Presented here are 15 T cell receptor beta chains from one specimen sequenced in a study of shared clonotypes between healthy human individuals. Libraries were prepared by immunoSEQ multiplex PCR; TCRdb keeps only in-frame clonotypes and omits some of them. The table has over a million clones, under 80% seen once. The sample consisted of memory CD4+ T cells sorted from blood. The sample's subset: CD45RA-negative fraction. The source is a man aged 18 to 29 in good health.

This clone was observed a handful of times. The chain couples TRBV5-4 to TRBJ1-2, with D uncertain. V lost 4 bases and J 4 bases, leaving 17 bases between the germline ends. Germline CDR1 is SGHNT and CDR2 is YYREEE (reference sequence). The CDR3 contains 15 residues. In DNA, the CDR3 is TGTGCCAGCAGCCCACCCGCCCAGCCCGCCTATGGCTACACCTTC. Protein product: CASSPPAQPAYGYTF.

V usage is TRBV19 and J usage is TRBJ1-2; D is ambiguous. The germline V gene has CDR1 LNHDA and CDR2 SQIVND (reference sequence). The CDR3 length is 14 residues. V was cut by 6 bases and J by 4 bases, with 15 bases left in between. CDR3 sequence (DNA): TGTGCCAGTAGCTCCGAACGGAGCAGCTATGGCTACACCTTC. It codes for CASSSERSSYGYTF.

The genes are TRBV27 and TRBJ2-1; D remains ambiguous. This CDR3 region has 14 residues. The germline V and J ends were trimmed by 5 bases and 5 bases, with 13 bases remaining between them. Germline CDR1 and CDR2: MNHEY and SMNVEV (reference sequence). The DNA of the CDR3 is TGTGCCAGCAGTCTTCAGTGGATTAACAATGAGCAGTTCTTC. Translating it yields CASSLQWINNEQFF.

J is TRBJ2-1 and V is TRBV7-2; D is unresolved. V gave up 4 bases and J gave up 9 bases, with 13 bases separating them. Germline CDR1 is SGHTA and CDR2 is FQGNSA. The CDR3 runs 13 residues. The CDR3: CASSYDWLGEQFF. The CDR3 region has the DNA TGTGCCAGCAGCTACGACTGGCTGGGTGAGCAGTTCTTC.

The rearrangement uses TRBV7-2 and TRBJ2-7; D unclear. Looked up from germline, CDR1 is SGHTA and CDR2 is FQGNSA. This CDR3 is 14 amino acids long. Trimming left V 2 bases short and J 1 base short, with 9 bases between. The chain's CDR3 is CASSLRPESYEQYF. CDR3 DNA sequence: TGTGCCAGCAGCTTAAGGCCGGAATCCTACGAGCAGTACTTC.

The gene calls are TRBV5-6 and TRBJ2-2; the D call may be TRBD1 or TRBD2 (5 bases each). V shed 3 bases and J shed 5 bases, with 14 bases lying between them. The germline V gene encodes CDR1 SGHDT and CDR2 YYEEEE. There are 15 residues in the CDR3. CDR3 amino acids: CASSSMVGETGELFF. CDR3 DNA: TGTGCCAGCAGCTCCATGGTGGGGGAGACCGGGGAGCTGTTTTTT.

The V gene is TRBV6-5, the J gene TRBJ2-7; D remains unclear. The CDR3 extends over 11 amino acids. The V end was cut by 4 bases, the J end by 3 bases, with 4 bases between. The germline V gene encodes CDR1 MNHEY and CDR2 SVGAGI. The CDR3 loop reads CASSSVYEQYF. The CDR3 region has the DNA TGTGCCAGCAGTTCGGTCTACGAGCAGTACTTC.

In the case of this clone: A much larger clone differs from this one at a single base, so this may be a read error. Distinct nucleotide sequences in the sample also encode this CDR3. V is TRBV5-6 and J is TRBJ1-2; 9 bases fit TRBD1. The V segment lost 4 bases and the J segment 4 bases; nucleotides outside the gene matches: 2. Germline loops: CDR1 SGHDT, CDR2 YYEEEE. There are 13 residues in the CDR3. CDR3 sequence: CASSQDRGYGYTF. The DNA for the CDR3 is TGTGCCAGCAGCCAGGACAGGGGCTATGGCTACACCTTC.

This clone was recorded a few times. This rearrangement joins TRBV5-1 to TRBJ1-4; tentative D call: TRBD1 (6 bases). The CDR3 extends over 15 amino acids. Per the germline V gene, CDR1 is SGHRS and CDR2 is YFSETQ. V lost 0 bases, J lost 6 bases, and 12 bases lay in between. CDR3 DNA sequence: TGCGCCAGCAGCTTGGCGGGGGCGCGACATGAAAAACTGTTTTTT. Translated: CASSLAGARHEKLFF.

The chain joins TRBV7-2 to TRBJ1-1, with 9 positions matching TRBD1. This CDR3 region has 13 residues. Germline CDR1 and CDR2: SGHTA and FQGNSA. V lost 5 bases, J lost 5 bases, and 3 bases stayed unmatched. This chain's CDR3 is CASSRDRETEAFF. In nucleotides, the CDR3 is TGTGCCAGCAGCCGGGACAGGGAGACTGAAGCTTTCTTT.

The V gene is TRBV2, the J gene TRBJ1-5; no clear D gene. Germline V gene sequence: CDR1 SNHLY, CDR2 FYNNEI. The V and J ends lost 7 bases and 3 bases respectively, with 10 bases between them. The CDR3 has 13 amino acids. The CDR3 DNA reads as TGTGCCAGCAAGATATCGCCCAATCAGCCCCAGCATTTT. Translation: CASKISPNQPQHF.

The CDR3 protein is CAWSVPPRVHEQYF. The CDR3, as DNA: TGTGCCTGGAGTGTACCTCCCAGGGTCCACGAGCAGTACTTC. V is TRBV30 and J is TRBJ2-7, with D maybe TRBD1 (5 bases). There are 14 residues in the CDR3. V lost 0 bases and J lost 5, with 14 bases in between. CDR1 and CDR2 from the germline V gene are GTSNPN and SVGIG (reference sequence).

V gene TRBV25-1 combines with J gene TRBJ2-5; D may be TRBD1 (5 bases). The ends were cut back, 3 bases at V and 7 bases at J, with 15 bases in the middle. Germline V gene data show CDR1 as MGHDK and CDR2 as SYGVNS. CDR3 length: 14 amino acids. Written as DNA, the CDR3 is TGTGCCAGCAGTGAGGGGCGAAGGGTCGGGACCCAGTACTTC. This gives the protein CASSEGRRVGTQYF.

The J gene is TRBJ2-2, the V gene TRBV6-1, with D perhaps TRBD1 or TRBD2 (5 bases each). The CDR3 consists of 17 residues. Germline CDR1 and CDR2: MNHNS and SASEGT. V shed 3 bases and J shed 7 bases, with 21 bases lying between them. CDR3 residues: CASSDSFRGLGIGELFF. The CDR3 coding sequence is TGTGCCAGCAGTGATTCCTTTCGGGGCCTGGGGATCGGGGAGCTGTTTTTT.

The chain employs TRBV6-5 and TRBJ1-6; TRBD1 matches 12 bases. The CDR3 loop spans 16 amino acids. Germline V lookup: CDR1 MNHEY, CDR2 SVGAGI. V lost 4 bases to trimming and J lost 7 bases; unmatched junction nucleotides: 5. The CDR3 nucleotides are TGTGCCAGCAGTTGGGACAGGGGGCATTGGAATTCACCCCTCCACTTT. It specifies CASSWDRGHWNSPLHF.